The present T cell receptor (beta chain) was sequenced within a study of monozygotic twins with inflammatory bowel disease. The CDR3 sequence is 15 residues long. CDR1 is LGHDT and CDR2 is YNNKEL in the germline V gene (reference sequence). After re-calling the 5' RACE reads, TCRdb lists one entry per CDR3 protein, DNA absent. The listing contains some 90,000 distinct CDR3 sequences. The sample was blood. The rearrangement links TRBV3-1 to TRBJ1-2; TCRdb calls TRBD1, which cannot be checked without DNA. This TCR came from a human donor with ulcerative colitis or Crohn's disease, or a healthy co-twin of an affected twin (not recorded which). The CDR3 loop reads CASSFGQTPNYGYTF.